Listed here are 16 T cell receptor beta chains from one sample, sequenced in a study of blood T cell repertoires in COVID-19. Libraries were prepared by immunoSEQ multiplex PCR; TCRdb keeps only in-frame clonotypes and omits some of them. The table records roughly 250,000 clones, roughly 86% of them present only once. Source material: PBMCs or T cells enriched from blood (not recorded which). These receptors were taken from a woman aged 45-65 years who had recovered from COVID-19.

CDR3 sequence: CASSFGSTSHTGELFF. The CDR3 DNA sequence: TGTGCCAGCAGCTTTGGATCGACTAGCCACACCGGGGAGCTGTTTTTT. The rearrangement joins TRBV7-9 to TRBJ2-2; 7 bases line up with TRBD2. The V gene's germline CDR1 is SEHNR and CDR2 FQNEAQ (reference sequence). Trimming removed 3 bases from V and 3 bases from J; junction bases left unmatched: 7. There are 16 residues in the CDR3.

This rearrangement joins TRBV6-5 to TRBJ2-5; the match to TRBD1 covers 9 bases. J was trimmed by 0 bases and V by 5 bases; bases with no gene match: 4. The CDR3 has 15 residues. CDR1 is MNHEY, CDR2 SVGAGI, per germline. As DNA, the CDR3 is TGTGCCAGCAGTATCGGACAGGGGTACCAAGAGACCCAGTACTTC. The encoded protein is CASSIGQGYQETQYF.

A remark on this clone: Other DNA variants within this sample encode the same CDR3. The chain links TRBV12-3 or TRBV12-4 to TRBJ2-7, with no clear D. The V and J ends lost 5 bases and 2 bases respectively, with 4 bases between them. The CDR3 is 11 amino acids. The CDR3 nucleotides are TGTGCCAGCAGTCCTGCCTACGAGCAGTACTTC. Residues: CASSPAYEQYF.

The V call is TRBV6-5, the J call TRBJ2-3; 8 bases line up with TRBD2. J was trimmed by 2 bases and V by 0 bases; bases with no gene match: 4. Germline V gives CDR1 MNHEY, CDR2 SVGAGI. This CDR3 contains 16 residues. The CDR3 is CASSYSTSGLTDTQYF. The CDR3 DNA reads TGTGCCAGCAGTTACTCCACTAGCGGACTCACAGATACGCAGTATTTT.

The chain carries TRBV7-2 and TRBJ1-1, with D perhaps matching TRBD1 (5 bases). This CDR3 is 17 amino acids long. The V end was cut by 3 bases, the J end by 4 bases, with 21 bases between. CDR1 SGHTA and CDR2 FQGNSA come from the germline V gene. The CDR3 is CASSFSPPQGGATEAFF. The CDR3 nucleotides read TGTGCCAGCAGCTTCTCCCCCCCCCAGGGAGGTGCCACTGAAGCTTTCTTT.

The chain employs TRBV5-4 and TRBJ2-7, with a possible D match to TRBD2 (5 bases). The V end lost 2 bases, the J end lost 10 bases, and 10 bases lay between the germline ends. Germline V lookup: CDR1 SGHNT, CDR2 YYREEE (reference sequence). This CDR3 has 11 residues. The CDR3 DNA follows: TGTGCCAGCAGCTTTGACGGGAACCAGTACTTC. Its protein product is CASSFDGNQYF.

The gene calls are TRBV10-3 and TRBJ2-7, with D possibly TRBD2 on 5 matching bases. Germline V gene sequence: CDR1 ENHRY, CDR2 SYGVKD. Trimming stripped 10 bases from V and 0 bases from J, with 16 bases between. This CDR3 has 14 amino acids. The CDR3 DNA follows: TGTGCCACGAGCTCGCCGGGGAGCTCCTACGAGCAGTACTTC. Amino acids: CATSSPGSSYEQYF.

This clone was seen just once. The chain employs TRBV9 and TRBJ2-7; TRBD1 aligns across 8 bases. The germline CDR1 and CDR2 sequences are SGDLS and YYNGEE. J gave up 3 bases and V 1 base, and 6 bases lay outside the gene matches. The CDR3 length is 15 residues. This CDR3 reads CASSVNPTGDYEQYF. CDR3 coding DNA: TGTGCCAGCAGCGTAAACCCGACAGGGGACTACGAGCAGTACTTC.

The chain uses TRBV11-2 and TRBJ2-1, with a tentative D call TRBD2 (5 bases). This CDR3 is 15 amino acids long. Looked up from germline, CDR1 is SGHAT and CDR2 is FQNNGV. Deletions cut 0 bases from V and 3 bases from J, with 9 bases between. Here the CDR3 reads CASSLEGSVYNEQFF. Written as DNA, the CDR3 is TGTGCCAGCAGCTTAGAGGGGAGCGTCTACAATGAGCAGTTCTTC. Full variable domain (missing parts from reference TRBV11-2 and TRBJ2-1): EAGVAQSPRYKIIEKRQSVAFWCNPISGHATLYWYQQILGQGPKLLIQFQNNGVVDDSQLPKDRFSAERLKGVDSTLKIQPAKLEDSAVYLCASSLEGSVYNEQFFGPGTRLTVL.

The chain recombines TRBV11-2 with TRBJ2-1; 8 bases agree with TRBD2. The CDR3 length is 13 residues. J gave up 6 bases and V 5 bases, and 3 bases lay outside the gene matches. The germline gives CDR1 SGHAT, CDR2 FQNNGV. The CDR3 DNA reads as TGTGCCAGCAGCCGACTAGCGACCAATGAGCAGTTCTTC. This gives the protein CASSRLATNEQFF.

The chain is built from TRBV28 and TRBJ1-6, with D possibly being TRBD1 (5 bases). The germline V and J ends were trimmed by 1 base and 8 bases, with 9 bases remaining between them. CDR1 is MDHEN and CDR2 is SYDVKM in the germline V gene. This CDR3 spans 14 amino acids. CDR3 in DNA: TGTGCCAGCAGTTTATCAGGGTTAGATTCACCCCTCCACTTT. Translated: CASSLSGLDSPLHF.

V and J are TRBV7-2 and TRBJ1-2; D is possibly TRBD1 (5 bases). This CDR3 spans 16 amino acids. The V end lost 5 bases, the J end lost 1 base, and 17 bases lay between the germline ends. CDR1 and CDR2 from the germline V gene are SGHTA and FQGNSA. The CDR3 sequence: CASSPRGGRVNYGYTF. CDR3 nucleotides: TGTGCCAGCAGCCCCCGGGGGGGACGAGTTAACTATGGCTACACCTTC.

CDR3 coding DNA: TGCGCCAGCAGCCTTCTCAATTCACCCCTCCACTTT. Protein: CASSLLNSPLHF. This sequence joins TRBV23-1 and TRBJ1-6; D not resolved. TRBV23-1 is annotated as an ORF whose role is uncertain. Trimming cost V 6 bases and J 7 bases, with 7 bases left between them. The CDR3 is 12 amino acids.

This chain links TRBV18 with TRBJ2-2, with a weak D call TRBD1 (5 bases). Looked up from germline, CDR1 is KGHSH and CDR2 is LQKENI. The CDR3 runs 17 residues. V was shortened by 1 base and J by 1 base, with 13 bases between the two germline ends. CDR3: CASSPRPGQGNTGELFF. The CDR3 DNA is TGTGCCAGCTCACCACGTCCTGGGCAGGGGAACACCGGGGAGCTGTTTTTT.

The genes are TRBV19 and TRBJ1-2, with D uncertain. Per germline, CDR1 LNHDA and CDR2 SQIVND (reference sequence). The germline V and J ends were trimmed by 8 bases and 4 bases, with 14 bases remaining between them. CDR3 length equals 13 residues. The CDR3 sequence: CASLDRVSYGYTF. CDR3 nucleotide sequence: TGTGCCAGTCTAGACCGGGTTTCCTATGGCTACACCTTC. Drawing the rest from reference TRBV19 and TRBJ1-2, the complete variable domain is DGGITQSPKYLFRKEGQNVTLSCEQNLNHDAMYWYRQDPGQGLRLIYYSQIVNDFQKGDIAEGYSVSREKKESFPLTVTSAQKNPTAFYLCASLDRVSYGYTFGSGTRLTVV.

The chain carries TRBV2 and TRBJ1-6, with 9 positions matching TRBD1. The CDR3 runs 15 residues. After removal of 0 bases from V and 7 bases from J, the junction contained 1 base not matched to a gene. CDR1 and CDR2 (germline): SNHLY, FYNNEI. For the CDR3, the DNA is TGTGCCAGCAGTGAAGCGGACAGGGGCAATTCACCCCTCCACTTT. Protein product: CASSEADRGNSPLHF.